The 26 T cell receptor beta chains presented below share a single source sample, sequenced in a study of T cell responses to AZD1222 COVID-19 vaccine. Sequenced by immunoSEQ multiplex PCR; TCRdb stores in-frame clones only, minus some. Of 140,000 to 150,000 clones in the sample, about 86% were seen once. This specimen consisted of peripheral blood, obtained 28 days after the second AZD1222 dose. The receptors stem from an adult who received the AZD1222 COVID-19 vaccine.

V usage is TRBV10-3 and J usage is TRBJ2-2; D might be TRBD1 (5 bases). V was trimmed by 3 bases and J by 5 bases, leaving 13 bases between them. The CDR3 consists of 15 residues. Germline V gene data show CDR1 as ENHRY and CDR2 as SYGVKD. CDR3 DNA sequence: TGTGCCATCAGTGATGGGCTCTACAGGACCGGGGAGCTGTTTTTT. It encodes CAISDGLYRTGELFF.

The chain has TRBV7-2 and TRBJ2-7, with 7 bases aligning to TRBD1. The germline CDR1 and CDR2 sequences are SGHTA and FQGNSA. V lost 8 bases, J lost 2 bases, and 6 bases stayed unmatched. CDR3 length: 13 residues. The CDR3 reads CASGRGRPYEQYF. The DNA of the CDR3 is TGTGCCAGCGGAAGGGGGCGCCCCTACGAGCAGTACTTC.

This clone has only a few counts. The CDR3 bases are TGTGCCTGGAGTGCCACGCAGAGGGGATACCAGCCCCAGCATTTT. Translated, it gives CAWSATQRGYQPQHF. The chain couples TRBV30 to TRBJ1-5, with a possible D match to TRBD1 (5 bases). This CDR3 is 15 amino acids long. Germline V CDR1 and CDR2: GTSNPN, SVGIG (reference sequence). V lost 1 base, J lost 7 bases, and 17 bases lay in between.

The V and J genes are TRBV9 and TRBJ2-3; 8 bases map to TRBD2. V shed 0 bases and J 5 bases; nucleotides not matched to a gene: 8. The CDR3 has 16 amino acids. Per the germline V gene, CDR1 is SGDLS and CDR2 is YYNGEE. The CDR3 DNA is TGTGCCAGCAGCGTAGGGGCGGGGGGCGCAGGAGATACGCAGTATTTT. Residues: CASSVGAGGAGDTQYF.

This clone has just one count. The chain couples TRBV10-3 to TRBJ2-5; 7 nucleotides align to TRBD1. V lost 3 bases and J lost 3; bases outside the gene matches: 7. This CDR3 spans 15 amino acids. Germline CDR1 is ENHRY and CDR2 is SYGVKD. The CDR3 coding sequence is TGTGCCATCAGTGAAACAGGGGTAGGGGAAGAGACCCAGTACTTC. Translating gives CAISETGVGEETQYF.

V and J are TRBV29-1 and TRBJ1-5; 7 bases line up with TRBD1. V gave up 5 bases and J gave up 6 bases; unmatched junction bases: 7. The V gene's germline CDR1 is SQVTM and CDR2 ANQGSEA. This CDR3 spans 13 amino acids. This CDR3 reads CSVLQGSGQPQHF. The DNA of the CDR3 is TGCAGCGTTTTACAGGGGTCGGGTCAGCCCCAGCATTTT.

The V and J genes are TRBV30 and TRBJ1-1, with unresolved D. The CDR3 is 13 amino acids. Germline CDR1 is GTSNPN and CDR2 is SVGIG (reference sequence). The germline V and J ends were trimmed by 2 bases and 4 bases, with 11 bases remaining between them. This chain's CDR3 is CAWSRAVATEAFF. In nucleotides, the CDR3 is TGTGCCTGGAGTCGGGCAGTCGCCACTGAAGCTTTCTTT.

The CDR3 nucleotides are TGTGCCAGCAGCTTAGGAGAAGGCCAGCCCCAGCATTTT. Encoded protein: CASSLGEGQPQHF. The chain is built from TRBV5-6 and TRBJ1-5, with unresolved D. Germline CDR1 reads SGHDT; CDR2 reads YYEEEE. CDR3 size: 13 residues. V shed 2 bases and J shed 7 bases, with 10 bases lying between them.

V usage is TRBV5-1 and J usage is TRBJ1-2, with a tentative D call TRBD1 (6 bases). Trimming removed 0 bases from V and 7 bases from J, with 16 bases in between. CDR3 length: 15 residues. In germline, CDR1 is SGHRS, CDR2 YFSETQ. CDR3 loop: CASSLAPPGGRGYTF. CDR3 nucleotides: TGCGCCAGCAGCTTGGCCCCTCCGGGGGGCCGTGGCTACACCTTC.

CDR3 sequence (DNA): TGTGCCAGCCGATGGCAGACCGAAGCTTTCTTT. Protein product: CASRWQTEAFF. The chain joins TRBV13 to TRBJ1-1; D is unresolved. The germline V gene encodes CDR1 PRHDT and CDR2 FYEKMQ (reference sequence). The CDR3 is made up of 11 amino acids. V was pared by 8 bases and J by 8 bases, with 12 bases between.

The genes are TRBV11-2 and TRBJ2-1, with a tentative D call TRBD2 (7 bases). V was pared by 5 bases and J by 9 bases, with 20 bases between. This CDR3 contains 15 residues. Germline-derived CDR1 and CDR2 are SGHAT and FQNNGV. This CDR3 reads CASSVGGGIVGEQFF. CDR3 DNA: TGTGCCAGCAGCGTAGGGGGGGGTATAGTCGGTGAGCAGTTCTTC.

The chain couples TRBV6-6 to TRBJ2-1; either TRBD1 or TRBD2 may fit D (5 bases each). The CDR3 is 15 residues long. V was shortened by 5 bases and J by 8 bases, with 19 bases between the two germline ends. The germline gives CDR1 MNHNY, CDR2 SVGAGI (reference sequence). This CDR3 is CASSLKGSLWDEQFF. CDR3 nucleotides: TGTGCCAGCAGTCTAAAGGGGAGCCTATGGGATGAGCAGTTCTTC.

CDR3 sequence reads: CASSWEVTDTQYF. The CDR3 DNA reads as TGTGCCAGCTCATGGGAAGTCACAGATACGCAGTATTTT. The chain is built from TRBV18 and TRBJ2-3; D remains unclear. The CDR3 is 13 residues long. V lost 5 bases and J lost 2, with 8 bases in between. Germline assignment: CDR1 KGHSH and CDR2 LQKENI.

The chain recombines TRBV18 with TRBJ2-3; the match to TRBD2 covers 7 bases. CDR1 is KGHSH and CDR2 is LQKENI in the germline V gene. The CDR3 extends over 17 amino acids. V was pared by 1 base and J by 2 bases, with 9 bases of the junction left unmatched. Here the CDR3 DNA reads TGTGCCAGCTCACCACTTCCCCCAGCGGGGCCCACAGATACGCAGTATTTT. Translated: CASSPLPPAGPTDTQYF.

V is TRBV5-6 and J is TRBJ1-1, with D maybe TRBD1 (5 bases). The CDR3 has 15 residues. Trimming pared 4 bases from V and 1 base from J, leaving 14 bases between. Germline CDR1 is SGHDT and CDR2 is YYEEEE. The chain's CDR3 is CASSELTAKNTEAFF. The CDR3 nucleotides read TGTGCCAGCAGCGAATTGACAGCTAAGAACACTGAAGCTTTCTTT.

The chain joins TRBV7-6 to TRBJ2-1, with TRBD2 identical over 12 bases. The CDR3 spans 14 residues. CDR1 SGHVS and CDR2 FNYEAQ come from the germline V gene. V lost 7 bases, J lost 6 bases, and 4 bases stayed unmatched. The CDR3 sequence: CASNLAGGGNEQFF. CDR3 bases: TGTGCCAGCAATCTAGCGGGAGGGGGCAATGAGCAGTTCTTC.

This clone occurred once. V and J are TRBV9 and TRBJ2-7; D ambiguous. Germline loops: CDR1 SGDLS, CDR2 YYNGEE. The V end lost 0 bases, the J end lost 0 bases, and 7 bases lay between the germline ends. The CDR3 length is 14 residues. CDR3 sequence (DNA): TGTGCCAGCAGCGTAGGATGGAGCTCCTACGAGCAGTACTTC. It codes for CASSVGWSSYEQYF.

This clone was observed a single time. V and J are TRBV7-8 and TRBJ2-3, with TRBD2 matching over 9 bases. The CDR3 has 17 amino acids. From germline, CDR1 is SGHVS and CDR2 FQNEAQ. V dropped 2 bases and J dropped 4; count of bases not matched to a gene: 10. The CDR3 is CASSLRRLAGPPDTQYF. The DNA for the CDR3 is TGTGCCAGCAGCTTAAGAAGGCTAGCGGGACCCCCAGATACGCAGTATTTT.

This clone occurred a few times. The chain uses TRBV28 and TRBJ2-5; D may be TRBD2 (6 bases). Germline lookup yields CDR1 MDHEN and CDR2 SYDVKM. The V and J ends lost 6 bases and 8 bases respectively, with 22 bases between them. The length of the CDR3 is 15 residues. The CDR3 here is CASSGWGGSKITQYF. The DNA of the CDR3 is TGTGCCAGCAGCGGGTGGGGAGGATCCAAGATTACCCAGTACTTC.

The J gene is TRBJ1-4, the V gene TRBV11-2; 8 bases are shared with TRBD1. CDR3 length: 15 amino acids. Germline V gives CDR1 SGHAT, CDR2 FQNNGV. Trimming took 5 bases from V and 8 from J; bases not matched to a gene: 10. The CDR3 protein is CASSPLQGVGEKLFF. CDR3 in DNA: TGTGCCAGCAGCCCGCTACAGGGGGTCGGCGAAAAACTGTTTTTT.

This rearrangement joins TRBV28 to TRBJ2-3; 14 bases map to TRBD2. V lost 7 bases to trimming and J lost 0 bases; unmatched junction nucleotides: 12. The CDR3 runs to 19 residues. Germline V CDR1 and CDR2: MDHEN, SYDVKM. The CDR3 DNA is TGTGCCAGCAACGGACTAGCGGGGGGAAATAGCCTTAGCACAGATACGCAGTATTTT. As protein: CASNGLAGGNSLSTDTQYF.

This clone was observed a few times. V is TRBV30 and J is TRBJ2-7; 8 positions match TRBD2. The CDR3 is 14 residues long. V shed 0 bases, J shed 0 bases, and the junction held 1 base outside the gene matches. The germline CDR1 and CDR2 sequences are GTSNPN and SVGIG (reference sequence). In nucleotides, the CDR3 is TGTGCCTGGAGTGTAAGCGGGGGCTCCTACGAGCAGTACTTC. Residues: CAWSVSGGSYEQYF. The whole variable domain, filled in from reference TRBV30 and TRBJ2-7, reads SQTIHQWPATLVQPVGSPLSLECTVEGTSNPNLYWYRQAAGRGLQLLFYSVGIGQISSEVPQNLSASRPQDRQFILSSKKLLLSDSGFYLCAWSVSGGSYEQYFGPGTRLTVT.

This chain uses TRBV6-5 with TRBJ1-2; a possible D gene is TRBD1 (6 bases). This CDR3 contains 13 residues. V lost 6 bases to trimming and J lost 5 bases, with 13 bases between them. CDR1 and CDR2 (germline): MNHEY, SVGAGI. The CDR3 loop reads CASRPGVWYGYTF. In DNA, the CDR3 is TGTGCCAGCAGGCCAGGGGTTTGGTATGGCTACACCTTC.

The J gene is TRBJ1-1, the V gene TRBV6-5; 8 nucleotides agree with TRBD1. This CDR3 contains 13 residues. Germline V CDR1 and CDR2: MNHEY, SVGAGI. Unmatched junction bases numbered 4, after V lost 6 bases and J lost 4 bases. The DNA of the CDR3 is TGTGCCAGCAGCCGGACAGGGACCACTGAAGCTTTCTTT. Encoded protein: CASSRTGTTEAFF.

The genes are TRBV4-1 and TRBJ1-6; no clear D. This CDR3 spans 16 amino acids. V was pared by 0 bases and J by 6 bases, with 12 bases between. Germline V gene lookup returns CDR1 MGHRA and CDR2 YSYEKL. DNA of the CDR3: TGCGCCAGCAGCCAAGATGAGCGGATAATTAATTCACCCCTCCACTTT. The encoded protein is CASSQDERIINSPLHF.

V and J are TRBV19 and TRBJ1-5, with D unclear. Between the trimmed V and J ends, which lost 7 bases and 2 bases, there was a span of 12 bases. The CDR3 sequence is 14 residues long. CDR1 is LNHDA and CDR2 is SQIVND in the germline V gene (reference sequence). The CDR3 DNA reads TGTGCCAGTAAGGAGGGTTGGGGCAATCAGCCCCAGCATTTT. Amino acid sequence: CASKEGWGNQPQHF.